These 14 T cell receptor beta chains originate from one sample sequenced in a study of vaccination effects on CD4 cells after COVID-19. Antigen specificity for these receptors is unknown. CD4+ T cell isolation took place after 10 days of culture. Only in-frame clones appear in the TCRdb table, and some are missing; sequencing was by immunoSEQ multiplex PCR. The data show 30,000 or so clones, with 70% seen just once and approximately 3.9% held by the top ten. The material was CD4+ T cells from PBMCs cultured without peptide, obtained before COVID-19 vaccination. Receptors were obtained from a human donor who received a COVID-19 vaccine.

The chain links TRBV25-1 to TRBJ1-4; the D is unclear. The CDR3 totals 13 residues. Germline CDR1 and CDR2: MGHDK and SYGVNS. Trimming removed 3 bases from V and 4 bases from J, with 6 bases in between. The CDR3 DNA is TGTGCCAGCAGTGACACGCTTAATGAAAAACTGTTTTTT. It translates to CASSDTLNEKLFF.

This chain joins TRBV6-5 and TRBJ2-1, with 12 bases lining up with TRBD2. The CDR3 has 15 amino acids. Germline-derived CDR1 and CDR2 are MNHEY and SVGAGI. V gave up 7 bases and J gave up 4 bases; unmatched junction bases: 5. This chain's CDR3 is CASNRLAGGYNEQFF. Written as DNA, the CDR3 is TGTGCCAGCAACCGCCTAGCGGGGGGGTACAATGAGCAGTTCTTC.

This chain connects TRBV6-5 to TRBJ1-2, with D tentatively TRBD1 (6 bases). Germline V gene sequence: CDR1 MNHEY, CDR2 SVGAGI. The CDR3 is made up of 13 amino acids. Deletions cut 3 bases from V and 6 bases from J, with 11 bases between. The CDR3 nucleotides are TGTGCCAGCAGTTATGGCCGGACAGATGGCTACACCTTC. Protein: CASSYGRTDGYTF.

CDR3 loop: CASSTSGLGAGANVLTF. Here the CDR3 DNA reads TGTGCCAGCAGCACCTCGGGCCTCGGGGCCGGGGCCAACGTCCTGACTTTC. V and J are TRBV5-6 and TRBJ2-6; tentatively, D is TRBD1 or TRBD2 (5 bases each). V dropped 4 bases and J dropped 4 bases, with 18 bases sitting between them. Per germline, CDR1 SGHDT and CDR2 YYEEEE. The CDR3 sequence is 17 residues long.

The chain links TRBV6-5 to TRBJ2-5; no clear D gene. This CDR3 spans 13 amino acids. The V gene lost 4 bases and the J gene lost 5 bases, with 11 bases spanning the gap. Germline CDR1 and CDR2: MNHEY and SVGAGI. CDR3: CASSFHVGETQYF. CDR3 bases: TGTGCCAGCAGTTTTCACGTAGGTGAGACCCAGTACTTC.

The genes are TRBV7-9 and TRBJ2-3; possibly TRBD1 for D (6 bases). Germline CDR1 reads SEHNR; CDR2 reads FQNEAQ (reference sequence). V lost 0 bases, J lost 7 bases, and 11 bases lay in between. This CDR3 is built from 14 residues. In DNA form, the CDR3 reads TGTGCCAGCAGCTTAGCGATCGGGGACAATACGCAGTATTTT. Protein product: CASSLAIGDNTQYF.

This sequence joins TRBV19 and TRBJ1-2; D remains ambiguous. Deletions cut 6 bases from V and 4 bases from J, with 6 bases between. Germline-derived CDR1 and CDR2 are LNHDA and SQIVND (reference sequence). The CDR3 covers 11 residues. The CDR3 sequence is CASRTAYGYTF. CDR3 in DNA: TGTGCCAGTAGAACAGCCTATGGCTACACCTTC.

The chain has TRBV5-4 and TRBJ2-5, with D tentatively TRBD1 or TRBD2 (6 bases each). The CDR3 has 15 amino acids. CDR1 is SGHNT and CDR2 is YYREEE in the germline V gene (reference sequence). V lost 3 bases and J lost 5, with 17 bases in between. This CDR3 is CASSSTGRSMETQYF. CDR3 bases: TGTGCCAGCAGCTCAACAGGGAGGAGCATGGAGACCCAGTACTTC.

The chain has TRBV11-2 and TRBJ2-1, with a possible D match to TRBD2 (6 bases). The CDR3 contains 16 residues. In germline, CDR1 is SGHAT, CDR2 FQNNGV. V was clipped by 5 bases and J by 12 bases, with 26 bases between them. CDR3 nucleotides: TGTGCCAGCAGCCCTAGGAGGGTTAGTGACGGGTGGTTGCAGTTCTTC. Its protein is CASSPRRVSDGWLQFF.

This clone was counted only a few times. This sequence joins TRBV5-1 and TRBJ2-7; 8 bases fit TRBD1. Germline-derived CDR1 and CDR2 are SGHRS and YFSETQ. With V trimmed by 0 bases and J by 3 bases, 5 bases remained unmatched. The CDR3 contains 15 residues. The CDR3 sequence: CASSLESGGGYEQYF. Here the CDR3 DNA reads TGCGCCAGCAGCTTGGAGTCAGGGGGCGGCTACGAGCAGTACTTC.

CDR3 DNA: TGTGCCAGCAGCGTAGTAACACAGGACTATGGCTACACCTTC. It is translated as CASSVVTQDYGYTF. The V and J genes are TRBV7-8 and TRBJ1-2; D possibly corresponds to TRBD1 (5 bases). CDR1 and CDR2 from the germline V gene are SGHVS and FQNEAQ. V was pared by 5 bases and J by 3 bases, with 13 bases between. There are 14 residues in the CDR3.

The DNA for the CDR3 is TGTGCCAGCAGCCAAGTTGCCTACGAGCAGTACTTC. It translates to CASSQVAYEQYF. The V and J genes are TRBV3-1 (or the pseudogene TRBV3-2) and TRBJ2-7; the D is unclear. Looked up from germline, CDR1 is LGHDT and CDR2 is YNNKEL (reference sequence). This CDR3 has 12 residues. The ends were cut back, 1 base at V and 2 bases at J, with 3 bases in the middle.

V gene TRBV20-1 combines with J gene TRBJ1-2, with D tentatively TRBD1 (6 bases). This CDR3 has 14 amino acids. Germline V gene data show CDR1 as DFQATT and CDR2 as SNEGSKA (reference sequence). With 3 bases removed from V and 5 bases from J, the gap between germline ends came to 16 bases. The CDR3 reads CSASMGGAGYGYTF. The CDR3 nucleotides are TGCAGTGCTAGTATGGGGGGCGCAGGGTATGGCTACACCTTC.

The rearrangement uses TRBV13 and TRBJ2-7; 8 positions agree with TRBD2. CDR1 and CDR2 (germline): PRHDT, FYEKMQ (reference sequence). Germline trimming cut 0 bases from V and 2 bases from J; bases unmatched to any gene: 0. The CDR3 is 14 residues long. CDR3 in amino acids: CASSLGRGAYEQYF. As DNA, the CDR3 is TGTGCCAGCAGCTTAGGGCGGGGGGCCTACGAGCAGTACTTC. Full variable domain (remainder filled in from reference TRBV13 and TRBJ2-7): AAGVIQSPRHLIKEKRETATLKCYPIPRHDTVYWYQQGPGQDPQFLISFYEKMQSDKGSIPDRFSAQQFSDYHSELNMSSLELGDSALYFCASSLGRGAYEQYFGPGTRLTVT.